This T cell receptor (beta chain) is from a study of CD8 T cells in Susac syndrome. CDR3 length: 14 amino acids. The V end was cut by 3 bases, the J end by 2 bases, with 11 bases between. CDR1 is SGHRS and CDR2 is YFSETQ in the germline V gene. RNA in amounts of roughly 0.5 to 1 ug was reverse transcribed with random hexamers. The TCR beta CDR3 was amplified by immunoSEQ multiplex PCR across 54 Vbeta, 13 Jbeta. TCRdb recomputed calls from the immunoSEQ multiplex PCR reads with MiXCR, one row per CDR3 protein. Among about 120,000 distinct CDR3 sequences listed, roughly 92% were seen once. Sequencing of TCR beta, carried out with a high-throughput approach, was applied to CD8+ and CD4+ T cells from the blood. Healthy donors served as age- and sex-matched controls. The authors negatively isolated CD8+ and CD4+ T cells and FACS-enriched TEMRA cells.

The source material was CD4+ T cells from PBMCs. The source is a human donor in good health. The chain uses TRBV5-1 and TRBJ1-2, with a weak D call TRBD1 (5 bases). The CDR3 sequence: CASSYSTANYGYTF. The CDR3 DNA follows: TGCGCCAGCAGCTATTCGACAGCGAACTATGGCTACACCTTC. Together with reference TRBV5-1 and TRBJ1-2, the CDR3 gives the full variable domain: KAGVTQTPRYLIKTRGQQVTLSCSPISGHRSVSWYQQTPGQGLQFLFEYFSETQRNKGNFPGRFSGRQFSNSRSEMNVSTLELGDSALYLCASSYSTANYGYTFGSGTRLTVV.